This T cell receptor beta chain was recovered during a study of cytomegalovirus exposure and HLA in healthy donors. The CDR3 totals 15 residues. The germline CDR1 and CDR2 sequences are LGHNA and YNFKEQ. V gave up 2 bases and J gave up 2 bases; unmatched junction bases: 5. The PCR ran on 60 Vbeta and 13 Jbeta primers. TCRdb keeps only in-frame clones here, not all; method: immunoSEQ multiplex PCR. This table has about 120,000 clones, around 80% appearing once. Source material: PBMCs. The V and J genes are TRBV4-2 and TRBJ2-7, with 8 bases matching TRBD1. The clonotype originates from a female donor in good health and CMV-seronegative. CDR3 loop: CASSQTGTGAYEQYF. DNA for the CDR3: TGTGCCAGCAGCCAAACCGGGACAGGAGCCTACGAGCAGTACTTC.